A single sample gave rise to the 21 T cell receptor beta chains below, sequenced in a study of blood T cell repertoires in COVID-19. Only in-frame clones appear in the TCRdb table, and some are missing; sequencing was by immunoSEQ multiplex PCR. The sample has more than 45,000 clones; under 90% are singletons. Sequenced input: peripheral blood. These TCRs come from a man between 35 and 55 years old with active COVID-19.

This rearrangement joins TRBV7-9 to TRBJ2-7; D is ambiguous. V was shortened by 3 bases and J by 0 bases, with 9 bases between the two germline ends. Per the germline V gene, CDR1 is SEHNR and CDR2 is FQNEAQ (reference sequence). The CDR3 runs to 14 residues. CDR3 residues: CASSFGSSSYEQYF. The CDR3 DNA reads TGTGCCAGCAGCTTTGGTAGCTCCTCCTACGAGCAGTACTTC.

This sequence joins TRBV28 and TRBJ2-7; D is unclear. The CDR3 totals 13 residues. Between the trimmed V and J ends, which lost 8 bases and 0 bases, there was a span of 11 bases. Germline CDR1 MDHEN, CDR2 SYDVKM. The CDR3 DNA sequence: TGTGCCAGCTTTACGACTGACTCCTACGAGCAGTACTTC. This sequence encodes CASFTTDSYEQYF. Together with reference TRBV28 and TRBJ2-7, the CDR3 gives the full variable domain: DVKVTQSSRYLVKRTGEKVFLECVQDMDHENMFWYRQDPGLGLRLIYFSYDVKMKEKGDIPEGYSVSREKKERFSLILESASTNQTSMYLCASFTTDSYEQYFGPGTRLTVT.

Written as DNA, the CDR3 is TGTGCCAGCACTGGGACAGGGGGCGCCGACGAGCAGTACTTC. This sequence encodes CASTGTGGADEQYF. J is TRBJ2-7 and V is TRBV6-5, with 12 bases matching TRBD1. Germline CDR1 reads MNHEY; CDR2 reads SVGAGI. The trim removed 7 bases at V and 5 bases at J, leaving 6 bases unmatched. The CDR3 is 14 residues long.

The V and J genes are TRBV5-1 and TRBJ2-5; maybe TRBD1 (5 bases). Germline values: CDR1 SGHRS, CDR2 YFSETQ. This CDR3 comprises 13 residues. V was shortened by 4 bases and J by 4 bases, with 11 bases between the two germline ends. The CDR3 protein is CASSRRVGETQYF. The CDR3 bases are TGCGCCAGCAGCCGCAGGGTCGGAGAGACCCAGTACTTC. Complete variable domain (other parts from reference TRBV5-1 and TRBJ2-5): KAGVTQTPRYLIKTRGQQVTLSCSPISGHRSVSWYQQTPGQGLQFLFEYFSETQRNKGNFPGRFSGRQFSNSRSEMNVSTLELGDSALYLCASSRRVGETQYFGPGTRLLVL.

This chain links TRBV3-1 (or the pseudogene TRBV3-2) with TRBJ2-1; 8 nucleotides line up with TRBD1. The V segment lost 3 bases and the J segment 2 bases; nucleotides outside the gene matches: 3. This CDR3 comprises 15 residues. In germline, CDR1 is LGHDT, CDR2 YNNKEL (reference sequence). The CDR3 here is CASSQTGVPYNEQFF. For the CDR3, the DNA is TGTGCCAGCAGCCAGACAGGGGTCCCCTACAATGAGCAGTTCTTC.

The V gene is TRBV6-1, the J gene TRBJ2-5; D is perhaps TRBD2 (6 bases). This CDR3 contains 14 residues. V lost 7 bases, J lost 0 bases, and 12 bases lay in between. Germline assignment: CDR1 MNHNS and CDR2 SASEGT. The CDR3, as DNA: TGTGCCAGCAAGCTAGCGCAGAACCAAGAGACCCAGTACTTC. As protein: CASKLAQNQETQYF.

V and J are TRBV5-1 and TRBJ2-7, with 8 nucleotides matching TRBD2. Germline assignment: CDR1 SGHRS and CDR2 YFSETQ. Trimming cost V 0 bases and J 1 base; bases outside gene matches: 3. This CDR3 spans 15 amino acids. DNA of the CDR3: TGCGCCAGCAGCTTGGGGCTAGCGGGTTCCTACGAGCAGTACTTC. This codes for CASSLGLAGSYEQYF.

This chain uses TRBV5-6 with TRBJ1-1, with 8 bases aligning to TRBD1. V was clipped by 3 bases and J by 1 base; unmatched bases: 11. This CDR3 contains 17 residues. Germline V gene lookup returns CDR1 SGHDT and CDR2 YYEEEE. CDR3 nucleotide sequence: TGTGCCAGCAGCTCTAATTTCAGGGGGCGCGGGAACACTGAAGCTTTCTTT. Amino acid sequence: CASSSNFRGRGNTEAFF.

The genes are TRBV27 and TRBJ1-2; 7 bases are shared with TRBD1. Germline loops: CDR1 MNHEY, CDR2 SMNVEV (reference sequence). Germline trimming cut 4 bases from V and 3 bases from J; bases unmatched to any gene: 8. The CDR3 runs 15 residues. The CDR3 sequence: CASSSTGNGYYGYTF. The CDR3 DNA follows: TGTGCCAGCAGTTCGACAGGGAACGGATACTATGGCTACACCTTC.

This clone was observed once. This chain joins TRBV28 and TRBJ1-2; TRBD1 agrees at 7 bases. The V and J ends lost 6 bases and 3 bases, in that order; junction bases with no gene match: 7. There are 14 residues in the CDR3. The germline V gene encodes CDR1 MDHEN and CDR2 SYDVKM. The CDR3 DNA sequence: TGTGCCAGCAGACAGACAGGGAATTACTATGGCTACACCTTC. Residues: CASRQTGNYYGYTF.

The rearrangement joins TRBV28 to TRBJ1-2; possible D gene TRBD1, 6 bases. The germline gives CDR1 MDHEN, CDR2 SYDVKM. This CDR3 spans 17 amino acids. Trimming stripped 4 bases from V and 2 bases from J, with 20 bases between. The CDR3 nucleotides read TGTGCCAGCAGTTCGGCGGGCAGGGGCCCTCCGAACTATGGCTACACCTTC. Its protein product is CASSSAGRGPPNYGYTF.

The chain carries TRBV19 and TRBJ1-5; D unclear. V was pared by 3 bases and J by 3 bases, with 9 bases between. The CDR3 totals 14 residues. From germline, CDR1 is LNHDA and CDR2 SQIVND (reference sequence). The CDR3 DNA reads TGTGCCAGTAGTATCTACAGAGTCAATCAGCCCCAGCATTTT. This codes for CASSIYRVNQPQHF.

The rearrangement joins TRBV27 to TRBJ2-1; possible D gene TRBD1, 6 bases. Germline V gene sequence: CDR1 MNHEY, CDR2 SMNVEV (reference sequence). V lost 3 bases and J lost 4, with 10 bases in between. The length of the CDR3 is 14 residues. CDR3 DNA: TGTGCCAGCAGTTTCTCACAGGGTTACAATGAGCAGTTCTTC. Encoded protein: CASSFSQGYNEQFF.

The J gene is TRBJ1-3, the V gene TRBV28; no definite D call. The CDR3 covers 15 residues. Germline V gives CDR1 MDHEN, CDR2 SYDVKM. Trimming left V 4 bases short and J 2 bases short, with 12 bases between. The CDR3 bases are TGTGCCAGCAGTTATTCAGGCTTGACTGGAAACACCATATATTTT. It codes for CASSYSGLTGNTIYF.

This sequence joins TRBV7-6 and TRBJ2-1; TRBD2 matches 13 bases. Trimming removed 5 bases from V and 7 bases from J; junction bases left unmatched: 11. The CDR3 loop spans 17 amino acids. CDR1 and CDR2 from the germline V gene are SGHVS and FNYEAQ. CDR3 region: CASSPIGGTSGTNEQFF. The CDR3 region has the DNA TGTGCCAGCAGCCCAATCGGGGGGACTAGCGGGACGAATGAGCAGTTCTTC. Using reference TRBV7-6 and TRBJ2-1 for the parts outside the CDR3, the full variable domain is GAGVSQSPRYKVTKRGQDVALRCDPISGHVSLYWYRQALGQGPEFLTYFNYEAQQDKSGLPNDRFSAERPEGSISTLTIQRTEQRDSAMYRCASSPIGGTSGTNEQFFGPGTRLTVL.

The chain has TRBV5-1 and TRBJ1-1, with TRBD1 matching 7 bases. Trimming cost V 7 bases and J 0 bases; bases outside gene matches: 6. The CDR3 has 14 residues. Germline-derived CDR1 and CDR2 are SGHRS and YFSETQ. The CDR3 region is CASSRDSMNTEAFF. CDR3 in DNA: TGCGCCAGCTCACGGGACAGTATGAACACTGAAGCTTTCTTT.

The chain employs TRBV7-3 and TRBJ1-6; maybe TRBD1 (6 bases). Trimming shortened V by 0 bases and J by 13 bases, and 13 bases separated the two germline ends. In germline, CDR1 is SGHTA, CDR2 FQGTGA. The CDR3 totals 14 residues. The CDR3 protein is CASSLTGEGDPLHF. CDR3 nucleotide sequence: TGTGCCAGCAGCTTAACTGGCGAGGGGGATCCCCTCCACTTT.

This rearrangement joins TRBV5-4 to TRBJ1-2; D possibly corresponds to TRBD1 (6 bases). Germline V gene data show CDR1 as SGHNT and CDR2 as YYREEE (reference sequence). The CDR3 sequence is 14 residues long. V was cut by 4 bases and J by 4 bases, with 14 bases left in between. This chain's CDR3 is CASSESRGGYGYTF. The DNA of the CDR3 is TGTGCCAGCAGCGAATCGAGGGGGGGCTATGGCTACACCTTC.

CDR3 protein: CASKDRLNTEAFF. CDR3 DNA sequence: TGTGCCAGCAAGGACAGACTGAACACTGAAGCTTTCTTT. This chain links TRBV28 with TRBJ1-1; possible D gene TRBD1, 6 bases. V was trimmed by 7 bases and J by 0 bases, leaving 9 bases between them. The CDR3 is 13 residues long. Germline V gene data show CDR1 as MDHEN and CDR2 as SYDVKM.

The chain combines TRBV4-2 with TRBJ1-3; tentative D call: TRBD1 (5 bases). With 4 bases removed from V and 0 bases from J, the gap between germline ends came to 16 bases. CDR3 size: 17 residues. Germline-derived CDR1 and CDR2 are LGHNA and YNFKEQ. The chain's CDR3 is CASSRERIQDSGNTIYF. The CDR3 nucleotides are TGTGCCAGCAGCCGAGAGAGAATACAGGACTCTGGAAACACCATATATTTT.

V and J are TRBV6-5 and TRBJ2-1; 13 nucleotides agree with TRBD2. This CDR3 comprises 15 residues. The ends lost 4 bases at V and 8 bases at J; junction bases unmatched: 5. The germline CDR1 and CDR2 sequences are MNHEY and SVGAGI. CDR3 nucleotides: TGTGCCAGCAGTTTTGGACTAGCGGGAGTCTATGAGCAGTTCTTC. Translated: CASSFGLAGVYEQFF.